These 5 T cell receptor beta chains came from one sample sequenced in a study of long-term antiretroviral therapy in people with HIV. Sequencing used immunoSEQ v3.0 at survey level. Clones were read by immunoSEQ multiplex PCR, and TCRdb kept only the in-frame ones, dropping some. The sample has 24,000 or so clones; 85% are singletons. This material consisted of unsorted PBMCs, taken 2.3 years after starting antiretroviral therapy. The receptors shown here come from a man in his forties with HIV.

The genes are TRBV11-3 and TRBJ2-3; 9 bases are a match to TRBD2. Germline-derived CDR1 and CDR2 are SGHNT and YENEEA. Losses at the gene ends were 1 base for V and 5 bases for J; bases not matched to a gene: 10. This CDR3 is built from 17 residues. CDR3 nucleotide sequence: TGTGCCAGCAGCTTAGGGTCTGGCGGGGGGGCCGAAGATACGCAGTATTTT. This encodes CASSLGSGGGAEDTQYF.

This clone was seen a handful of times. The chain uses TRBV19 and TRBJ2-7; 9 bases agree with TRBD1. This CDR3 is 16 amino acids long. Germline V gives CDR1 LNHDA, CDR2 SQIVND (reference sequence). The V and J ends lost 5 bases and 1 base, in that order; junction bases with no gene match: 9. This CDR3 reads CASSPQAGTGSYEQYF. CDR3 bases: TGTGCCAGTAGTCCTCAAGCCGGGACAGGGTCCTACGAGCAGTACTTC. Looking up the rest from reference TRBV19 and TRBJ2-7 gives the full variable domain: DGGITQSPKYLFRKEGQNVTLSCEQNLNHDAMYWYRQDPGQGLRLIYYSQIVNDFQKGDIAEGYSVSREKKESFPLTVTSAQKNPTAFYLCASSPQAGTGSYEQYFGPGTRLTVT.

The rearrangement links TRBV10-2 to TRBJ2-7; perhaps TRBD1 as D (6 bases). This CDR3 has 15 amino acids. Trimming stripped 6 bases from V and 6 bases from J, with 21 bases between. Germline V gene sequence: CDR1 WSHSY, CDR2 SAAADI. The CDR3 DNA reads as TGCGCCAGCAGCCCTTCTCAGGGGATTACGACCGAGCAGTACTTC. It specifies CASSPSQGITTEQYF.

This rearrangement joins TRBV6-6 to TRBJ2-7; TRBD1 agrees at 8 bases. The CDR3 loop spans 15 amino acids. Germline V lookup: CDR1 MNHNY, CDR2 SVGAGI (reference sequence). The ends lost 6 bases at V and 1 base at J; junction bases unmatched: 8. The CDR3 region is CASSPTTGASYEQYF. CDR3 DNA: TGTGCCAGCAGCCCGACGACAGGGGCTTCCTACGAGCAGTACTTC.

V usage is TRBV2 and J usage is TRBJ1-2, with a weak D call TRBD1 (5 bases). The CDR3 length is 15 residues. Germline CDR1 SNHLY, CDR2 FYNNEI. Trimming shortened V by 7 bases and J by 6 bases, and 21 bases separated the two germline ends. CDR3 nucleotides: TGTGCCAGCATAACAAGGACAAGACACGTAGATGGCTACACCTTC. This codes for CASITRTRHVDGYTF.